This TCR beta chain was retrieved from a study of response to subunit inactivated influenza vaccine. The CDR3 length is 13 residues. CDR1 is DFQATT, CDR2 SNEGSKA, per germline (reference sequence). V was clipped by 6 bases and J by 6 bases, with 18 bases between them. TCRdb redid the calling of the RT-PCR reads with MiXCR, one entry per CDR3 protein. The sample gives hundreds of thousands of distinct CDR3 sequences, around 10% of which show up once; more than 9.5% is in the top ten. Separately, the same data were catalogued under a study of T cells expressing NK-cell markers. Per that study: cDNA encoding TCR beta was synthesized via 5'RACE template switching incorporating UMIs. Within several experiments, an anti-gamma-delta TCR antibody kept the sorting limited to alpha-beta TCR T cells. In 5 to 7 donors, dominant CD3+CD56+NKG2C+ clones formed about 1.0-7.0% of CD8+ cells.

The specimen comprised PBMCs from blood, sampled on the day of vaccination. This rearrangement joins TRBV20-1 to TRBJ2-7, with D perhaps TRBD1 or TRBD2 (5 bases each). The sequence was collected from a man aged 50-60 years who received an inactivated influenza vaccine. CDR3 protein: CSADWRQGLEQYF. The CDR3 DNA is TGCAGTGCCGATTGGAGGCAGGGTCTCGAGCAGTACTTC.